This TCR beta chain was obtained from a study of blood T cell repertoires in COVID-19. Whole-study context: COVID-19 samples from acute and convalescent phases originated in the United States, Italy and Spain.

Method: immunoSEQ multiplex PCR; TCRdb's copy keeps in-frame clones and lacks some. The sample lists approximately 160,000 clones, 65% to 85% seen once, with 3.6% in the top ten. Enrollees, about 18 to 89 years old, lived in 24 US areas. Clinical history as reported by participants underpinned cohort assignment. Trimming took 2 bases from V and 1 from J; bases not matched to a gene: 4. The CDR3 totals 15 residues. CDR1 is MNHEY, CDR2 SVGAGI, per germline. Sample: PBMCs or T cells enriched from blood (not recorded which). The chain links TRBV6-5 to TRBJ1-2; 7 nucleotides align to TRBD1. This TCR was sampled from a woman in her fifties or sixties in a cohort exposed to, infected with or recovered from COVID-19 (not recorded which). The CDR3 region has the DNA TGTGCCAGCAGTTACACCCAGGGGGGTAACTATGGCTACACCTTC. It is translated as CASSYTQGGNYGYTF.